These 24 T cell receptor beta chains were sequenced from one sample in a study of cytotoxic CD8 clonotypes in ibrutinib-treated CLL. Measured with immunoSEQ multiplex PCR; TCRdb has only the in-frame clones, and not every one. The sample yields 150,000 to 200,000 clones, about 80% seen once. Specimen: PBMCs, collected after 24 months of ibrutinib treatment. Receptors were obtained from a human donor with chronic lymphocytic leukemia.

This chain connects TRBV7-3 to TRBJ2-2, with D tentatively TRBD2 (6 bases). CDR1 and CDR2 from the germline V gene are SGHTA and FQGTGA. Trimming pared 7 bases from V and 3 bases from J, leaving 9 bases between. This CDR3 spans 13 amino acids. The DNA for the CDR3 is TGTGCCAGCAAGACTAGGGACACCGGGGAGCTGTTTTTT. This codes for CASKTRDTGELFF. Combining the CDR3 with reference TRBV7-3 and TRBJ2-2 gives the whole variable domain GAGVSQTPSNKVTEKGKYVELRCDPISGHTALYWYRQSLGQGPEFLIYFQGTGAADDSGLPNDRFFAVRPEGSVSTLKIQRTERGDSAVYLCASKTRDTGELFFGEGSRLTVL.

The gene calls are TRBV11-2 and TRBJ2-2; possibly TRBD2 for D (5 bases). The CDR3 has 15 residues. Trimming left V 7 bases short and J 5 bases short, with 17 bases between. Germline V gene sequence: CDR1 SGHAT, CDR2 FQNNGV. CDR3 amino acids: CASKVSRTGTGELFF. The CDR3 DNA sequence: TGTGCCAGCAAAGTTTCTAGGACGGGGACCGGGGAGCTGTTTTTT.

A single count supports this clone. V and J are TRBV18 and TRBJ1-3, with D possibly TRBD1 on 5 matching bases. Germline assignment: CDR1 KGHSH and CDR2 LQKENI. The CDR3 covers 16 residues. The V end was cut by 3 bases, the J end by 0 bases, with 12 bases between. The CDR3 spells CASSPGPQSSGNTIYF. CDR3 nucleotides: TGTGCCAGCTCACCGGGACCGCAGAGCTCTGGAAACACCATATATTTT.

About this clone itself: The same CDR3 arises from other DNA sequences in this sample as well. This chain uses TRBV18 with TRBJ2-7; either TRBD1 or TRBD2 may supply D (5 bases each). The ends were cut back, 1 base at V and 0 bases at J, with 10 bases in the middle. The CDR3 contains 15 residues. Germline V gene data show CDR1 as KGHSH and CDR2 as LQKENI. The CDR3 loop reads CASSPRRESSYEQYF. The CDR3 nucleotides read TGTGCCAGCTCACCACGCAGGGAGAGCTCCTACGAGCAGTACTTC. The full variable domain, rest sourced from reference TRBV18 and TRBJ2-7, is NAGVMQNPRHLVRRRGQEARLRCSPMKGHSHVYWYRQLPEEGLKFMVYLQKENIIDESGMPKERFSAEFPKEGPSILRIQQVVRGDSAAYFCASSPRRESSYEQYFGPGTRLTVT.

The rearrangement links TRBV7-2 to TRBJ1-5, with D tentatively TRBD1 (5 bases). The CDR3 is made up of 13 amino acids. The germline gives CDR1 SGHTA, CDR2 FQGNSA. Trimming pared 5 bases from V and 9 bases from J, leaving 14 bases between. The CDR3, as DNA: TGTGCCAGCAGCCCGGGTGGGGCCGCGCCCCAGCATTTT. Encoded protein: CASSPGGAAPQHF.

The chain uses TRBV5-1 and TRBJ2-6; D uncertain. This CDR3 is built from 14 residues. Trimming pared 0 bases from V and 2 bases from J, leaving 3 bases between. Germline assignment: CDR1 SGHRS and CDR2 YFSETQ. This CDR3 is CASSLDPGANVLTF. The CDR3, as DNA: TGCGCCAGCAGCTTGGACCCTGGGGCCAACGTCCTGACTTTC.

The V gene is TRBV30, the J gene TRBJ1-5; D gene unclear. The V gene lost 5 bases and the J gene lost 5 bases, with 13 bases spanning the gap. The germline CDR1 and CDR2 sequences are GTSNPN and SVGIG (reference sequence). This CDR3 is built from 13 residues. The CDR3 spells CAWAIWGHQPQHF. CDR3 in DNA: TGTGCCTGGGCGATATGGGGTCATCAGCCCCAGCATTTT.

The chain joins TRBV4-3 to TRBJ2-7, with D perhaps being TRBD1 or TRBD2 (5 bases each). CDR1 and CDR2 from the germline V gene are LGHNA and YSLEER. V was shortened by 4 bases and J by 0 bases, with 16 bases between the two germline ends. The length of the CDR3 is 16 residues. The CDR3 is CASSRIGAGDSYEQYF. CDR3 in DNA: TGCGCCAGCAGCCGCATTGGGGCCGGGGACTCCTACGAGCAGTACTTC.

This clone occurred once. The DNA for the CDR3 is TGTGCCAGCCGGGGGACAGGGGAGAATGGCTACACCTTC. It yields the protein CASRGTGENGYTF. This chain links TRBV6-1 with TRBJ1-2, with 10 bases matching TRBD1. The J segment lost 6 bases and the V segment lost 8 bases, leaving 6 bases of the junction unmatched. From germline, CDR1 is MNHNS and CDR2 SASEGT. The CDR3 spans 13 residues.

Note on this clone: This specimen includes other DNA sequences encoding the same CDR3. This sequence joins TRBV6-6 and TRBJ2-7; weak D call: TRBD1 (5 bases). In germline, CDR1 is MNHNY, CDR2 SVGAGI (reference sequence). This CDR3 spans 13 amino acids. The ends were cut back, 5 bases at V and 5 bases at J, with 13 bases in the middle. DNA for the CDR3: TGTGCCAGCAGTCTCCAGGGCTTTCACGAGCAGTACTTC. As protein: CASSLQGFHEQYF.

The chain combines TRBV21-1 with TRBJ1-1; the table's D call TRBD1 went unverified against the DNA. TRBV21-1 is a known pseudogene. The CDR3 runs to 15 residues. The CDR3 DNA follows: TGTGCCAGCAGCAAAGCCGAACAGGGGGACACTGAAGCTTTCTTT. This gives the protein CASSKAEQGDTEAFF.

The V call is TRBV19, the J call TRBJ2-3, with D tentatively TRBD1 (6 bases). Germline V lookup: CDR1 LNHDA, CDR2 SQIVND (reference sequence). Trimming took off 9 bases at V and 0 bases at J, with 19 bases between the two ends. The CDR3 is made up of 16 amino acids. The CDR3, as DNA: TGTGCCAGCCAAATTCACCGGGACACTAGCACAGATACGCAGTATTTT. It codes for CASQIHRDTSTDTQYF. Based on the CDR3 plus reference TRBV19 and TRBJ2-3, the full variable domain is DGGITQSPKYLFRKEGQNVTLSCEQNLNHDAMYWYRQDPGQGLRLIYYSQIVNDFQKGDIAEGYSVSREKKESFPLTVTSAQKNPTAFYLCASQIHRDTSTDTQYFGPGTRLTVL.

Here the CDR3 DNA reads TGTGCCAGCAGCGTAGATGGCGGGGCCCGCACCGGGGAGCTGTTTTTT. Its translation: CASSVDGGARTGELFF. V usage is TRBV9 and J usage is TRBJ2-2; maybe TRBD2 (6 bases). V lost 0 bases and J lost 4, with 13 bases in between. Looked up from germline, CDR1 is SGDLS and CDR2 is YYNGEE. The CDR3 totals 16 residues.

This chain links TRBV7-2 with TRBJ2-3; D may correspond to TRBD1 or TRBD2 (5 bases each). The V end lost 6 bases, the J end lost 7 bases, and 20 bases lay between the germline ends. The germline V gene has CDR1 SGHTA and CDR2 FQGNSA. The CDR3 contains 15 residues. The CDR3, as DNA: TGTGCCAGCAGGAACCAGCCGGGGCAGCGGAATACGCAGTATTTT. This translates into CASRNQPGQRNTQYF. The full variable domain, rest sourced from reference TRBV7-2 and TRBJ2-3, is GAGVSQSPSNKVTEKGKDVELRCDPISGHTALYWYRQSLGQGLEFLIYFQGNSAPDKSGLPSDRFSAERTGGSVSTLTIQRTQQEDSAVYLCASRNQPGQRNTQYFGPGTRLTVL.

The CDR3 region has the DNA TGTGCCAGCAGCTTAGCTGGCGGTCAGCCCCAGCATTTT. Protein: CASSLAGGQPQHF. The chain is built from TRBV11-2 and TRBJ1-5; D gene ambiguous. This CDR3 is 13 amino acids long. Germline V CDR1 and CDR2: SGHAT, FQNNGV. V lost 1 base and J lost 6, with 7 bases in between.

This chain joins TRBV28 and TRBJ2-1; the D gene is possibly TRBD1 (6 bases). CDR3 length: 17 amino acids. V was cut by 4 bases and J by 3 bases, with 19 bases left in between. Per the germline V gene, CDR1 is MDHEN and CDR2 is SYDVKM. The CDR3 DNA sequence: TGTGCCAGCAGTTCCATCACCCCAGGGGTAGGCTACAATGAGCAGTTCTTC. Its translation: CASSSITPGVGYNEQFF. Full variable domain (remainder filled in from reference TRBV28 and TRBJ2-1): DVKVTQSSRYLVKRTGEKVFLECVQDMDHENMFWYRQDPGLGLRLIYFSYDVKMKEKGDIPEGYSVSREKKERFSLILESASTNQTSMYLCASSSITPGVGYNEQFFGPGTRLTVL.

The chain is built from TRBV11-2 and TRBJ1-5, with unresolved D. CDR1 SGHAT and CDR2 FQNNGV come from the germline V gene. The CDR3 sequence is 13 residues long. The V end was cut by 4 bases, the J end by 5 bases, with 9 bases between. The CDR3 region has the DNA TGTGCCAGCAGCTCAGCTGGATATCAGCCCCAGCATTTT. Translating it yields CASSSAGYQPQHF.

The chain links TRBV7-2 to TRBJ1-5; D ambiguous. V shed 1 base and J shed 6 bases, with 7 bases lying between them. The CDR3 contains 13 residues. Germline V gene sequence: CDR1 SGHTA, CDR2 FQGNSA. Written as DNA, the CDR3 is TGTGCCAGCAGCTTAGAGTTGTTTCAGCCCCAGCATTTT. As protein: CASSLELFQPQHF.

V gene TRBV5-1 combines with J gene TRBJ2-3; TRBD1 matches at 7 bases. Per the germline V gene, CDR1 is SGHRS and CDR2 is YFSETQ. The CDR3 is 14 amino acids. V shed 4 bases and J 2 bases; nucleotides not matched to a gene: 4. CDR3 loop: CASSPGQATDTQYF. The CDR3 DNA is TGCGCCAGCAGCCCCGGACAGGCCACAGATACGCAGTATTTT.

The rearrangement joins TRBV19 to TRBJ1-2; D is possibly TRBD1 (5 bases). Germline V CDR1 and CDR2: LNHDA, SQIVND (reference sequence). The germline V and J ends were trimmed by 7 bases and 4 bases, with 19 bases remaining between them. The CDR3 has 15 residues. The CDR3, as DNA: TGTGCCAGTACCCCCGGACATTCCGGCGGCTATGGCTACACCTTC. Encoded protein: CASTPGHSGGYGYTF. The whole variable domain, filled in from reference TRBV19 and TRBJ1-2, reads DGGITQSPKYLFRKEGQNVTLSCEQNLNHDAMYWYRQDPGQGLRLIYYSQIVNDFQKGDIAEGYSVSREKKESFPLTVTSAQKNPTAFYLCASTPGHSGGYGYTFGSGTRLTVV.

This chain joins TRBV6-5 and TRBJ2-3; a possible D gene is TRBD2 (6 bases). V lost 6 bases and J 0 bases, leaving 13 bases between the germline ends. Looked up from germline, CDR1 is MNHEY and CDR2 is SVGAGI. The CDR3 runs to 15 residues. The CDR3 loop reads CASRNTEGSTDTQYF. CDR3 coding DNA: TGTGCCAGCAGGAACACGGAGGGGAGCACAGATACGCAGTATTTT.

The chain recombines TRBV11-2 with TRBJ1-2, with 7 bases aligning to TRBD1. V dropped 5 bases and J dropped 4; count of bases not matched to a gene: 16. CDR3 length: 17 residues. In germline, CDR1 is SGHAT, CDR2 FQNNGV. The CDR3 coding sequence is TGTGCCAGCAGCCCGGCGACAGGGTCGTATTTTAGCTATGGCTACACCTTC. It codes for CASSPATGSYFSYGYTF.

V usage is TRBV6-1 and J usage is TRBJ1-1; D perhaps matches TRBD1 (5 bases). V dropped 2 bases and J dropped 5 bases, with 12 bases sitting between them. Germline CDR1 and CDR2: MNHNS and SASEGT. The CDR3 contains 14 residues. CDR3 DNA sequence: TGTGCCAGCAGTGAATTAAGGGGTGTAACTGAAGCTTTCTTT. As protein: CASSELRGVTEAFF.

The chain recombines TRBV19 with TRBJ2-5; D not resolved. This CDR3 comprises 13 residues. V was trimmed by 3 bases and J by 3 bases, leaving 8 bases between them. CDR1 LNHDA and CDR2 SQIVND come from the germline V gene (reference sequence). CDR3 nucleotide sequence: TGTGCCAGTAGTATGAGCCGGGAAGAGACCCAGTACTTC. This encodes CASSMSREETQYF.